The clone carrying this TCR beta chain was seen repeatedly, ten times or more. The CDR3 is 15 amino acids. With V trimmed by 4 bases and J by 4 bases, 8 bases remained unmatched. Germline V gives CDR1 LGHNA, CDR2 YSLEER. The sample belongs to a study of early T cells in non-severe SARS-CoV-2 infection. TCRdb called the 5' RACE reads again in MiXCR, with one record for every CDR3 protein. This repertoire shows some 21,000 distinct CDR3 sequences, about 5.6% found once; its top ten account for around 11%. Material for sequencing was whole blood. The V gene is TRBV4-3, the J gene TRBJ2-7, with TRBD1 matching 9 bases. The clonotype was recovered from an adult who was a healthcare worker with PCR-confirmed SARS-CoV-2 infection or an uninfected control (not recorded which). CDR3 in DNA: TGCGCCAGCAGCCCCCAAGACAGGGGGGCGTACGAGCAGTACTTC. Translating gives CASSPQDRGAYEQYF.